A single sample is the source of the 26 T cell receptor beta chains below, sequenced in a study of cytotoxic CD8 clonotypes in ibrutinib-treated CLL. Repertoires were generated with immunoSEQ multiplex PCR, while TCRdb's copy carries only in-frame clones and drops some. The data contain over 200,000 clones, roughly three quarters of them singletons. This specimen was PBMCs, taken after 12 months of ibrutinib treatment. The receptors were sampled from a human donor with chronic lymphocytic leukemia.

The chain carries TRBV13 and TRBJ1-2; D gene unclear. CDR1 and CDR2 from the germline V gene are PRHDT and FYEKMQ (reference sequence). The CDR3 consists of 14 residues. Trimming pared 3 bases from V and 3 bases from J, leaving 11 bases between. As DNA, the CDR3 is TGTGCCAGCAGCTTCCGGGCTACACACTATGGCTACACCTTC. As protein: CASSFRATHYGYTF. Using reference TRBV13 and TRBJ1-2 for the parts outside the CDR3, the full variable domain is AAGVIQSPRHLIKEKRETATLKCYPIPRHDTVYWYQQGPGQDPQFLISFYEKMQSDKGSIPDRFSAQQFSDYHSELNMSSLELGDSALYFCASSFRATHYGYTFGSGTRLTVV.

The chain links TRBV6-5 to TRBJ1-1, with TRBD1 identical over 7 bases. The germline V gene encodes CDR1 MNHEY and CDR2 SVGAGI. The CDR3 covers 16 residues. V was clipped by 4 bases and J by 0 bases; unmatched bases: 8. CDR3 amino acids: CASSSQGGSLNTEAFF. In nucleotides, the CDR3 is TGTGCCAGCAGTTCCCAGGGGGGAAGCCTGAACACTGAAGCTTTCTTT.

CDR3 loop: CASSPPQGRTTNEKLFF. In DNA, the CDR3 is TGTGCCAGCTCACCACCCCAAGGGCGAACAACTAATGAAAAACTGTTTTTT. This chain uses TRBV18 with TRBJ1-4; D ambiguous. This CDR3 region has 17 residues. Between the trimmed V and J ends, which lost 0 bases and 0 bases, there was a span of 11 bases. From germline, CDR1 is KGHSH and CDR2 LQKENI. Complete variable domain (other parts from reference TRBV18 and TRBJ1-4): NAGVMQNPRHLVRRRGQEARLRCSPMKGHSHVYWYRQLPEEGLKFMVYLQKENIIDESGMPKERFSAEFPKEGPSILRIQQVVRGDSAAYFCASSPPQGRTTNEKLFFGSGTQLSVL.

This clone was counted a few times. The gene calls are TRBV9 and TRBJ1-2; 8 bases align to TRBD1. Germline CDR1 is SGDLS and CDR2 is YYNGEE. The trim removed 3 bases at V and 8 bases at J, leaving 9 bases unmatched. The CDR3 totals 14 residues. CDR3 protein: CASSARQGKEGYTF. The DNA of the CDR3 is TGTGCCAGCAGCGCTCGACAGGGGAAGGAGGGCTACACCTTC.

The V gene is TRBV7-3, the J gene TRBJ2-7, with a tentative D call TRBD2 (6 bases). With 4 bases removed from V and 7 bases from J, the gap between germline ends came to 14 bases. The CDR3 sequence is 13 residues long. Germline V gene data show CDR1 as SGHTA and CDR2 as FQGTGA. CDR3 coding DNA: TGTGCCAGCAGCTCCATGGGACTGGGGGAGCAGTACTTC. Translating it yields CASSSMGLGEQYF.

In regard to this clone: This specimen includes other DNA sequences encoding the same CDR3. This rearrangement joins TRBV11-2 to TRBJ1-5; D unclear. The germline CDR1 and CDR2 sequences are SGHAT and FQNNGV. Trimming removed 1 base at V and 0 bases at J, with 4 bases between. The CDR3 extends over 14 amino acids. The CDR3 coding sequence is TGTGCCAGCAGCTTAGCAGGTAGCAATCAGCCCCAGCATTTT. It codes for CASSLAGSNQPQHF.

The chain combines TRBV6-5 with TRBJ2-5, with a tentative D call TRBD1 (6 bases). The CDR3 runs to 14 residues. Trimming took off 6 bases at V and 6 bases at J, with 17 bases between the two ends. Germline lookup yields CDR1 MNHEY and CDR2 SVGAGI. The CDR3 DNA reads as TGTGCCAGCAGACCACTTACAGGGTTAAAGACCCAGTACTTC. Translated, it gives CASRPLTGLKTQYF.

The genes are TRBV4-3 and TRBJ1-4; tentative D call: TRBD1 (5 bases). The V gene lost 8 bases and the J gene lost 10 bases, with 17 bases spanning the gap. Germline CDR1 reads LGHNA; CDR2 reads YSLEER. The CDR3 is 13 residues long. CDR3 DNA: TGCGCCAGCGCCAGGGAGGTGAAGGGAAAACTGTTTTTT. It encodes CASAREVKGKLFF.

CDR3 in amino acids: CASSTLAINEQFF. The CDR3 DNA sequence: TGTGCCAGCAGCACTCTAGCTATCAATGAGCAGTTCTTC. The gene calls are TRBV7-9 and TRBJ2-1; D possibly corresponds to TRBD2 (5 bases). V lost 5 bases to trimming and J lost 6 bases, with 11 bases between them. This CDR3 is built from 13 residues. Germline V gene lookup returns CDR1 SEHNR and CDR2 FQNEAQ (reference sequence).

This chain links TRBV5-1 with TRBJ1-6, with 7 bases lining up with TRBD1. The CDR3 loop spans 14 amino acids. Trimming cost V 4 bases and J 5 bases; bases outside gene matches: 3. Germline V gene lookup returns CDR1 SGHRS and CDR2 YFSETQ. The CDR3: CASSMTGNNSPLHF. The DNA for the CDR3 is TGCGCCAGCAGCATGACAGGGAATAATTCACCCCTCCACTTT.

This clone appeared a few times. CDR3 DNA sequence: TGCGCCAGCAGCTTGGGGGACACGAACGAGCAGTACTTC. It is translated as CASSLGDTNEQYF. V usage is TRBV5-1 and J usage is TRBJ2-7; a weak D match, TRBD1 (6 bases). The CDR3 length is 13 residues. The V gene lost 0 bases and the J gene lost 5 bases, with 9 bases spanning the gap. Germline assignment: CDR1 SGHRS and CDR2 YFSETQ.

The chain carries TRBV6-1 and TRBJ1-2, with D perhaps TRBD1 (5 bases). Germline V gene lookup returns CDR1 MNHNS and CDR2 SASEGT. V was trimmed by 4 bases and J by 4 bases, leaving 10 bases between them. The CDR3 extends over 13 amino acids. The CDR3 loop reads CASSVNGGYGYTF. The CDR3 DNA follows: TGTGCCAGCAGTGTCAACGGGGGCTATGGCTACACCTTC.

V and J are TRBV30 and TRBJ1-2; D call uncertain. Germline V gene lookup returns CDR1 GTSNPN and CDR2 SVGIG (reference sequence). Trimming stripped 2 bases from V and 8 bases from J, with 15 bases between. This CDR3 is built from 13 residues. The CDR3 nucleotides are TGTGCCTGGAGTATCGACCGACTGAGGGGCTACACCTTC. This codes for CAWSIDRLRGYTF.

V and J are TRBV9 and TRBJ2-1; tentative D call: TRBD2 (5 bases). CDR1 and CDR2 (germline): SGDLS, YYNGEE. The CDR3 runs to 14 residues. Deletions cut 5 bases from V and 4 bases from J, with 13 bases between. This CDR3 reads CASSRGDRYNEQFF. In DNA, the CDR3 is TGTGCCAGCAGTCGGGGTGACCGGTACAATGAGCAGTTCTTC.

V usage is TRBV10-3 and J usage is TRBJ2-5; D tentatively fits TRBD1 or TRBD2 (6 bases each). The CDR3 runs to 16 residues. Trimming removed 0 bases from V and 2 bases from J, with 13 bases in between. Germline assignment: CDR1 ENHRY and CDR2 SYGVKD. Here the CDR3 reads CAISESGGGLQETQYF. CDR3 bases: TGTGCCATCAGTGAGTCTGGAGGGGGGCTACAAGAGACCCAGTACTTC.

The chain joins TRBV5-4 to TRBJ2-1; D gene uncertain. The CDR3 loop spans 12 amino acids. The germline CDR1 and CDR2 sequences are SGHNT and YYREEE (reference sequence). V shed 0 bases and J shed 15 bases, with 13 bases lying between them. The CDR3: CASSLEQHPRFF. CDR3 DNA: TGTGCCAGCAGCTTGGAACAGCACCCCCGGTTCTTC.

The chain employs TRBV21-1 and TRBJ1-6. TRBV21-1 is reported as a pseudogene. The CDR3 spans 15 residues. The CDR3 loop reads CASSHPGEKNSPLHF. The CDR3 nucleotides read TGTGCCAGCAGCCATCCCGGAGAGAAAAATTCACCCCTCCACTTT.

The gene calls are TRBV5-4 and TRBJ1-1; D perhaps matches TRBD1 (5 bases). Germline V gives CDR1 SGHNT, CDR2 YYREEE (reference sequence). The ends were cut back, 0 bases at V and 3 bases at J, with 9 bases in the middle. There are 14 residues in the CDR3. In nucleotides, the CDR3 is TGTGCCAGCAGCTTGGTGGGGGGGGACACTGAAGCTTTCTTT. This sequence encodes CASSLVGGDTEAFF.

The genes are TRBV28 and TRBJ2-7; D possibly matches TRBD1 or TRBD2 (5 bases each). V was shortened by 6 bases and J by 0 bases, with 15 bases between the two germline ends. The CDR3 extends over 15 amino acids. Germline values: CDR1 MDHEN, CDR2 SYDVKM. CDR3 bases: TGTGCCAGCAGCCCCCTGGGGGTAAGCTCCTACGAGCAGTACTTC. Its protein product is CASSPLGVSSYEQYF.

The V and J genes are TRBV5-6 and TRBJ1-2; no definite D call. CDR1 is SGHDT, CDR2 YYEEEE, per germline. This CDR3 region has 11 residues. Deletions cut 6 bases from V and 3 bases from J, with 6 bases between. CDR3 loop: CASTRDYGYTF. The CDR3 region has the DNA TGTGCCAGCACCCGTGACTATGGCTACACCTTC.

The chain joins TRBV2 to TRBJ2-5; 7 positions match TRBD1. CDR1 SNHLY and CDR2 FYNNEI come from the germline V gene. The CDR3 covers 14 residues. With 6 bases clipped from V and 2 bases from J, the junction kept 6 bases outside the gene matches. The CDR3 here is CASRATGQQETQYF. CDR3 nucleotide sequence: TGTGCCAGCAGAGCGACGGGACAGCAAGAGACCCAGTACTTC. Supplemented by reference TRBV2 and TRBJ2-5, the full variable domain reads EPEVTQTPSHQVTQMGQEVILRCVPISNHLYFYWYRQILGQKVEFLVSFYNNEISEKSEIFDDQFSVERPDGSNFTLKIRSTKLEDSAMYFCASRATGQQETQYFGPGTRLLVL.

The J gene is TRBJ1-6, the V gene TRBV7-8, with D possibly TRBD1 on 6 matching bases. V was shortened by 2 bases and J by 8 bases, with 16 bases between the two germline ends. The CDR3 consists of 16 residues. Germline V gene lookup returns CDR1 SGHVS and CDR2 FQNEAQ. CDR3 nucleotides: TGTGCCAGCAGCTTACCCCGAGAGGGGGGGCATTCACCCCTCCACTTT. This codes for CASSLPREGGHSPLHF.

This clone was counted only a few times. V usage is TRBV2 and J usage is TRBJ1-1; D remains ambiguous. Germline V gene sequence: CDR1 SNHLY, CDR2 FYNNEI. This CDR3 has 13 residues. The V and J ends lost 6 bases and 5 bases respectively, with 13 bases between them. The CDR3 nucleotides read TGTGCCAGCAGAAGCAGTTATGGGACTGAAGCTTTCTTT. This encodes CASRSSYGTEAFF.

This clone showed up just a few times. V usage is TRBV18 and J usage is TRBJ2-1; D could derive from TRBD1 or TRBD2 (5 bases each). This CDR3 has 15 amino acids. Germline-derived CDR1 and CDR2 are KGHSH and LQKENI. Trimming left V 3 bases short and J 9 bases short, with 18 bases between. This CDR3 reads CASSPGGLTRGEQFF. The CDR3 bases are TGTGCCAGCTCACCGGGCGGGCTTACGAGGGGTGAGCAGTTCTTC.

The chain employs TRBV30 and TRBJ2-1; TRBD1 agrees at 7 bases. Germline V gives CDR1 GTSNPN, CDR2 SVGIG (reference sequence). The CDR3 sequence is 16 residues long. Unmatched junction bases numbered 8, after V lost 2 bases and J lost 1 base. CDR3 bases: TGTGCCTGGAGTCCTAGGGGGCAAGGGTCCTACAATGAGCAGTTCTTC. Translating gives CAWSPRGQGSYNEQFF.

CDR3 loop: CASSYFRGGGNTEAFF. As DNA, the CDR3 is TGTGCCAGCAGTTACTTTAGGGGAGGGGGGAACACTGAAGCTTTCTTT. The V and J genes are TRBV6-5 and TRBJ1-1; D perhaps matches TRBD1 (6 bases). The CDR3 runs to 16 residues. CDR1 is MNHEY, CDR2 SVGAGI, per germline. V gave up 1 base and J gave up 1 base, with 13 bases separating them.